This T cell receptor beta chain was captured by sequencing in a study of CD8 T cells in ankylosing spondylitis. Study-wide findings and caveats: Among TCR beta sequences, a motif of several highly homologous variants appeared characteristic of ankylosing spondylitis blood. Disease-linked clones reportedly concentrated significantly in matched ankylosing spondylitis synovial fluid.

This clonotype was counted at least ten times. Its antigen is not known. CDR1 is LGHNA and CDR2 is YNFKEQ in the germline V gene. The length of the CDR3 is 16 residues. Losses at the gene ends were 0 bases for V and 5 bases for J; bases not matched to a gene: 4. For TCR beta, libraries came from quantitative 5'-RACE with molecular barcodes. Via MiXCR, TCRdb re-called the 5' RACE reads, giving one row per CDR3 protein. This table holds a few hundred thousand distinct CDR3 sequences, roughly 10% found once. The sample was blood, either unsorted or a sorted T cell fraction (not recorded which). V and J are TRBV4-2 and TRBJ2-5, with 12 bases identical to TRBD2. This receptor was taken from a male donor with ankylosing spondylitis or in good health (not recorded which). The CDR3, as DNA: TGTGCCAGCAGCCAAGAGCCTAGCGGGGGGGCTGAGACCCAGTACTTC. Its protein is CASSQEPSGGAETQYF.